Shown below are 14 T cell receptor beta chains from a single sample sequenced in a study of T-cell reconstitution after alpha-beta-depleted transplantation in children. Researchers prepared the TCRbeta library using unique molecular identifiers, the study reports. TCRdb re-called the PCR reads through MiXCR, storing one row per CDR3 protein. This table has around 300,000 distinct CDR3 sequences, 11% appearing once. The specimen comprised peripheral blood, sampled 180 days after TCRalphabeta/CD19-depleted stem cell transplant. These receptor sequences come from a male patient between 2 and 15 years old who had a stem cell transplant for chronic granulomatous disease, so the T cells may come from the graft donor.

The genes are TRBV19 and TRBJ2-7; D is undetermined. There are 15 residues in the CDR3. Germline CDR1 reads LNHDA; CDR2 reads SQIVND (reference sequence). The V and J ends lost 4 bases and 3 bases respectively, with 16 bases between them. The CDR3 nucleotides are TGTGCCAGTAGTACAGCAGCTGACGGTAGCTACGAGCAGTACTTC. Protein: CASSTAADGSYEQYF.

This clonotype was counted many times. The chain uses TRBV3-1 and TRBJ2-1, with TRBD2 identical over 10 bases. Germline lookup yields CDR1 LGHDT and CDR2 YNNKEL (reference sequence). This CDR3 spans 11 amino acids. CDR3 residues: CASGRAAEQFF. The CDR3, as DNA: TGTGCAAGCGGGAGGGCCGCTGAGCAGTTCTTC.

This clonotype occurred many times. V usage is TRBV6-5 and J usage is TRBJ1-3, with D uncertain. Germline CDR1 and CDR2: MNHEY and SVGAGI. Trimming took 5 bases from V and 0 from J, leaving 32 bases between them. The CDR3 has 22 residues. The CDR3 reads CASSNHRRGLTRPVPSGNTIYF. For the CDR3, the DNA is TGTGCCAGCAGTAACCACCGGCGCGGGTTAACCCGTCCAGTCCCCTCTGGAAACACCATATATTTT.

This clonotype was recorded many times. The CDR3 coding sequence is TGTGCCAGCAGCTCAGTCCCCGACTTCTACGAGCAGTACTTC. Translating gives CASSSVPDFYEQYF. This sequence joins TRBV7-9 and TRBJ2-7; D uncertain. This CDR3 is 14 amino acids long. Per the germline V gene, CDR1 is SEHNR and CDR2 is FQNEAQ (reference sequence). The V end lost 4 bases, the J end lost 3 bases, and 13 bases lay between the germline ends.

Ten or more counts support this clonotype. The chain is built from TRBV7-9 and TRBJ2-7; TRBD1 aligns across 8 bases. Germline V gene data show CDR1 as SEHNR and CDR2 as FQNEAQ (reference sequence). This CDR3 has 13 amino acids. V trimming: 4 bases; J trimming: 3 bases; junction bases outside the gene matches: 2. The CDR3 region is CASSSTGVYEQYF. CDR3 nucleotides: TGTGCCAGCAGCTCGACAGGGGTCTACGAGCAGTACTTC.

This clonotype was detected many times. The V gene is TRBV9, the J gene TRBJ2-1; unclear D gene. Germline CDR1 reads SGDLS; CDR2 reads YYNGEE. V was trimmed by 2 bases and J by 10 bases, leaving 13 bases between them. The CDR3 has 13 residues. The CDR3 protein is CASSVSPAREQFF. In nucleotides, the CDR3 is TGTGCCAGCAGCGTGTCCCCCGCGCGGGAGCAGTTCTTC.

The sample holds many counts of this clonotype. The chain recombines TRBV12-3 or TRBV12-4 with TRBJ2-2; D is uncertain. CDR3 length: 13 amino acids. V lost 4 bases, J lost 6 bases, and 9 bases lay in between. The DNA of the CDR3 is TGTGCCAGCAGTTCCGTTAATTCCGGGGAGCTGTTTTTT. Translated, it gives CASSSVNSGELFF.

There are many counts of this clonotype. CDR3 in amino acids: CASSFGAYRGFYQPQHF. CDR3 in DNA: TGTGCCAGCAGTTTTGGGGCCTACAGGGGGTTTTATCAGCCCCAGCATTTT. The V call is TRBV12-3 or TRBV12-4, the J call TRBJ1-5; 8 bases fit TRBD1. Trimming at V came to 3 bases and at J to 5 bases, leaving 12 bases not matched to a gene. The CDR3 runs 17 residues.

There are many counts of this clonotype. The genes are TRBV7-9 and TRBJ2-3, with 9 bases that match TRBD2. This CDR3 is built from 17 residues. Germline V CDR1 and CDR2: SEHNR, FQNEAQ (reference sequence). The V gene end was trimmed by 0 bases and the J gene end by 4 bases; junction bases not matched to a gene: 8. CDR3 sequence (DNA): TGTGCCAGCAGCTTAGCCCTCGGCGGGAGGGGATCAGATACGCAGTATTTT. Encoded protein: CASSLALGGRGSDTQYF.

This clonotype came up many times. CDR3 region: CASSWVGGTEAFF. The DNA for the CDR3 is TGTGCCAGCAGTTGGGTCGGTGGGACTGAAGCTTTCTTT. This sequence joins TRBV12-3 or TRBV12-4 and TRBJ1-1; no reliable D call. The CDR3 contains 13 residues. Trimming pared 4 bases from V and 5 bases from J, leaving 11 bases between.

This clonotype has at least ten counts. This chain joins TRBV7-9 and TRBJ2-1, with TRBD2 identical over 12 bases. Germline trimming cut 5 bases from V and 7 bases from J; bases unmatched to any gene: 6. The CDR3 loop spans 15 amino acids. Germline CDR1 SEHNR, CDR2 FQNEAQ (reference sequence). The CDR3 bases are TGTGCCAGCAGCCTGGGGACTAGCGGGTTGAATGAGCAGTTCTTC. Amino acid sequence: CASSLGTSGLNEQFF.

The V call is TRBV2, the J call TRBJ2-2, with D maybe TRBD2 (5 bases). The V gene's germline CDR1 is SNHLY and CDR2 FYNNEI. CDR3 length: 13 amino acids. V was pared by 6 bases and J by 5 bases, with 10 bases between. The DNA of the CDR3 is TGTGCCAGCAGCCGACTAAAGACCGGGGAGCTGTTTTTT. It specifies CASSRLKTGELFF.

Regarding this clonotype: The junction and the germline gene differ at one end; a read error may be behind it. This chain uses TRBV27 with TRBJ1-2; 11 bases agree with TRBD1. The germline V gene encodes CDR1 MNHEY and CDR2 SMNVEV (reference sequence). The CDR3 runs 14 residues. Here the CDR3 reads CTSSLDRGQDGYTF. The CDR3, as DNA: TGCACCAGCAGTTTGGACAGGGGGCAGGATGGCTACACCTTC.

This clonotype showed up many times. The chain carries TRBV30 and TRBJ2-4; tentatively, D is TRBD2 (6 bases). From germline, CDR1 is GTSNPN and CDR2 SVGIG (reference sequence). V shed 5 bases and J shed 5 bases, with 13 bases lying between them. The CDR3 totals 13 residues. The CDR3 DNA sequence: TGTGCCTGGGGGCGTGGGACTCAAAACATTCAGTACTTC. Its protein is CAWGRGTQNIQYF. Supplemented by reference TRBV30 and TRBJ2-4, the full variable domain reads SQTIHQWPATLVQPVGSPLSLECTVEGTSNPNLYWYRQAAGRGLQLLFYSVGIGQISSEVPQNLSASRPQDRQFILSSKKLLLSDSGFYLCAWGRGTQNIQYFGAGTRLSVL.